This T cell receptor (beta chain) was captured by sequencing in a study of PD-1 blockade in classical Hodgkin lymphoma. Study context: Nivolumab was administered to patients intravenously at 3 mg/kg every 2 weeks. Study results and caveats: Similar baseline diversity was found in complete responders and newly diagnosed patients. Newly diagnosed patients were reported to start with lower TCR diversity than healthy donors. Only CD4+ TCR diversity, not CD8+, had risen significantly by C4D1.

On this clone: Its target is unknown.

The time point here: cycle 4 day 1 (C4D1), after five to seven weeks of nivolumab. Brentuximab vedotin exposure varied, and every patient relapsed after autologous stem cell transplantation. The authors purified CD4+ T cells from thawed PBMCs by magnetic negative selection. Repertoires were generated with immunoSEQ multiplex PCR, while TCRdb's copy carries only in-frame clones and drops some. The sample lists tens of thousands of clones, around 86% occurring once. The CDR3 spans 12 residues. The V gene's germline CDR1 is LNHDA and CDR2 SQIVND (reference sequence). V shed 3 bases and J shed 4 bases, with 3 bases lying between them.

The chain employs TRBV19 and TRBJ2-2; unclear D gene. The input for sequencing was CD4+ T cells from blood, taken before the fourth cycle of nivolumab. The TCR was taken from a human donor with classical Hodgkin lymphoma. The CDR3 reads CASSIPTGELFF. The CDR3 DNA reads TGTGCCAGTAGTATCCCCACCGGGGAGCTGTTTTTT. The full variable domain, in which reference TRBV19 and TRBJ2-2 provide the parts outside the CDR3, is DGGITQSPKYLFRKEGQNVTLSCEQNLNHDAMYWYRQDPGQGLRLIYYSQIVNDFQKGDIAEGYSVSREKKESFPLTVTSAQKNPTAFYLCASSIPTGELFFGEGSRLTVL.